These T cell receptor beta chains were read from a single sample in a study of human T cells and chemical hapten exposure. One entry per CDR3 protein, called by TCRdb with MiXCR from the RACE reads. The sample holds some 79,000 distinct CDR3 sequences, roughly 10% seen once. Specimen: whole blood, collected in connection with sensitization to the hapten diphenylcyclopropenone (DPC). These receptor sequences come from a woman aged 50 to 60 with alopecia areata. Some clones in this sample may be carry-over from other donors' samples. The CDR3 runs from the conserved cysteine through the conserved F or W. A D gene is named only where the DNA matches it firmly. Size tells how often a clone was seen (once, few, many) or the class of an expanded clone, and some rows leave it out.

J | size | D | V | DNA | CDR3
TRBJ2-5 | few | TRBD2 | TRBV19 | TGTGCCAGTAGTGTTGGGAGGGGCCTAGAGACCCAGTACTTC | CASSVGRGLETQYF
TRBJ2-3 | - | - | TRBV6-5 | TGTGCCAGCAGTTACTCTCACAGGGTCGGGAGCACAGATACGCAGTATTTT | CASSYSHRVGSTDTQYF
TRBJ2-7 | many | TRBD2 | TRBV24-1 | TGTGCCACCCCGGGACTAGGCGCCTACGAGCAGTACTTC | CATPGLGAYEQYF
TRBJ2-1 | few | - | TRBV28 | TGTGCCAGCAGCTCGGGACTGAGGGTGACAAAGTTCTTC | CASSSGLRVTKFF
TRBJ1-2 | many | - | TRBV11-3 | TGTGCCAGCAGCTACGGGGGGCAGTCTGGCTACACCTTC | CASSYGGQSGYTF
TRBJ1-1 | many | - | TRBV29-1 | TGCAGCGTTGAACCAGGGGTGAACACTGAAGCTTTCTTT | CSVEPGVNTEAFF
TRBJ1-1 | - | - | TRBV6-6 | TGTGCCAGCAGTTTTGCAGGCACTGAAGCTTTCTTT | CASSFAGTEAFF
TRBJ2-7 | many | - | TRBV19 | TGTGCCAGTAGTATCCCTAGCTCCTACGAGCAGTACTTC | CASSIPSSYEQYF
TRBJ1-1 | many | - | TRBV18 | TGTGCCAGCTCACCACCAGCCATGAACACTGAAGCTTTCTTT | CASSPPAMNTEAFF
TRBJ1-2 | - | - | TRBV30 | TGTGCCTGGAGTGCCTTTACAAACAGCCCTTTTAACTATGGCTACACCTTC | CAWSAFTNSPFNYGYTF
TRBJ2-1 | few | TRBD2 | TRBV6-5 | TGTGCCAGCAGTTACGACGGGACTACAAGAAATGAGCAGTTCTTC | CASSYDGTTRNEQFF
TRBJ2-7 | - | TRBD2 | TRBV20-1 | TGCAGTGCTAGAGGCGGGACTAGCGGGAGCTACGAGCAGTACTTC | CSARGGTSGSYEQYF
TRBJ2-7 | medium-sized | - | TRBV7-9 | TGTGCCAGCAGCTTAGGAAGGGTCCCCTACGAGCAGTACTTC | CASSLGRVPYEQYF
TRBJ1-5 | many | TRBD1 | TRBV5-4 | TGTGCCAGCAGCTTGACAGGGGGCCCGACCAATCAGCCCCAGCATTTT | CASSLTGGPTNQPQHF
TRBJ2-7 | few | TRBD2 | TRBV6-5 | TGTGCCAGCAGTTATTTGGGGACTAGTTCCGAGCAGTACTTC | CASSYLGTSSEQYF
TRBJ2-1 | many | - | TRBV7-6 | TGTGCCAGCAGCTTAATGGGTTGGTCGACTAGAAGATCCTACAATGAGCAGTTCTTC | CASSLMGWSTRRSYNEQFF